This T cell receptor beta chain was identified during a study of CD8 T cells in Susac syndrome. The CD8+ and CD4+ T cells were negatively isolated, with the TEMRA cells enriched by FACS. The CDR3 is 15 amino acids. Trimming cost V 4 bases and J 7 bases; bases outside gene matches: 11. CDR1 and CDR2 (germline): SGHNT, YYREEE (reference sequence). The authors reverse transcribed about 0.5 to 1 ug RNA with random hexamers. The TCR beta CDR3 was amplified by immunoSEQ multiplex PCR across 54 Vbeta, 13 Jbeta. MiXCR, run by TCRdb on the immunoSEQ multiplex PCR reads, gives a single entry per CDR3 protein. The sample holds some 300,000 distinct CDR3 sequences, over 75% seen once.

This TCR came from a human donor with multiple sclerosis. Material for sequencing was CD8+ T cells from PBMCs. This chain connects TRBV5-4 to TRBJ1-2; 9 bases line up with TRBD1. CDR3 sequence: CASSPWDRVATGYTF. The CDR3 DNA reads TGTGCCAGCAGCCCGTGGGACAGGGTAGCTACTGGCTACACCTTC. Full variable domain (outside the CDR3, taken from reference TRBV5-4 and TRBJ1-2): ETGVTQSPTHLIKTRGQQVTLRCSSQSGHNTVSWYQQALGQGPQFIFQYYREEENGRGNFPPRFSGLQFPNYSSELNVNALELDDSALYLCASSPWDRVATGYTFGSGTRLTVV.